Listed below are T cell receptor beta chains from one sample, sequenced in a study of T cell responses to AZD1222 COVID-19 vaccine. TCRdb's table, derived via immunoSEQ multiplex PCR, lists solely in-frame clones and lacks some. The top ten clones hold roughly 1.1% of a sample with 95,000 to 150,000 clones, 80% to 90% of them seen once. Sequences were derived from peripheral blood, sampled on day 0 of AZD1222 vaccination. The receptor set was obtained from an adult in good health. CDR3s include the opening cysteine and the closing phenylalanine or tryptophan. A D gene is named only where the DNA matches it firmly. Expanded clones get a size class; other rows say once, few or many, or leave the size out.

D: -
V: TRBV4-1
size: -
J: TRBJ1-3
length: 17
DNA: TGCGCCAGCAGCCCATCTCAGGGGTCCGCCTCTGGAAACACCATATATTTT
CDR3: CASSPSQGSASGNTIYF

D: -
V: TRBV5-1
size: -
J: TRBJ1-2
length: 12
DNA: TGCGCCAGCAGCTTCCCTCCGGGTGGCTACACCTTC
CDR3: CASSFPPGGYTF

D: -
V: TRBV5-1
size: -
J: TRBJ1-2
length: 12
DNA: TGCGCCAGCAGCTTGGAGAACTATGGCTACACCTTC
CDR3: CASSLENYGYTF

D: -
V: TRBV6-5
size: -
J: TRBJ1-5
length: 15
DNA: TGTGCCAGCAGGCGCAGGGGAAGTGGCAATCAGCCCCAGCATTTT
CDR3: CASRRRGSGNQPQHF

D: -
V: TRBV7-2
size: -
J: TRBJ1-3
length: 12
DNA: TGTGCCAGCAGCATGGGGGGAAACACCATATATTTT
CDR3: CASSMGGNTIYF

D: TRBD1
V: TRBV19
size: once
J: TRBJ2-7
length: 14
DNA: TGTGCCAGTAGTATTGGGACAGTCTCCTACGAGCAGTACTTC
CDR3: CASSIGTVSYEQYF

D: -
V: TRBV2
size: -
J: TRBJ2-6
length: 16
DNA: TGTGCCAGCAGTGGGGTCGAACGCTCTGGGGCCAACGTCCTGACTTTC
CDR3: CASSGVERSGANVLTF

D: -
V: TRBV10-3
size: -
J: TRBJ2-7
length: 12
DNA: TGTGCCATCAGTGATGAGGAGGACGAGCAGTACTTC
CDR3: CAISDEEDEQYF

D: TRBD1
V: TRBV19
size: -
J: TRBJ1-2
length: 15
DNA: TGTGCCAGCCTCGGGGACAGGGACAACTTCTATGGCTACACCTTC
CDR3: CASLGDRDNFYGYTF

D: TRBD1
V: TRBV19
size: -
J: TRBJ1-4
length: 14
DNA: TGTGCCAGTAGGGACAGGCCAACTAATGAAAAACTGTTTTTT
CDR3: CASRDRPTNEKLFF

D: TRBD1
V: TRBV29-1
size: -
J: TRBJ1-1
length: 12
DNA: TGCAGCGCAGGGGGGGCGAACACTGAAGCTTTCTTT
CDR3: CSAGGANTEAFF

D: -
V: TRBV29-1
size: -
J: TRBJ2-6
length: 14
DNA: TGCAGCGTTCGACCGAACTCTGGGGCCAACGTCCTGACTTTC
CDR3: CSVRPNSGANVLTF

D: -
V: TRBV7-2
size: -
J: TRBJ2-2
length: 14
DNA: TGTGCCAGCAGCTTACCGGGGAGGACCGGGGAGCTGTTTTTT
CDR3: CASSLPGRTGELFF